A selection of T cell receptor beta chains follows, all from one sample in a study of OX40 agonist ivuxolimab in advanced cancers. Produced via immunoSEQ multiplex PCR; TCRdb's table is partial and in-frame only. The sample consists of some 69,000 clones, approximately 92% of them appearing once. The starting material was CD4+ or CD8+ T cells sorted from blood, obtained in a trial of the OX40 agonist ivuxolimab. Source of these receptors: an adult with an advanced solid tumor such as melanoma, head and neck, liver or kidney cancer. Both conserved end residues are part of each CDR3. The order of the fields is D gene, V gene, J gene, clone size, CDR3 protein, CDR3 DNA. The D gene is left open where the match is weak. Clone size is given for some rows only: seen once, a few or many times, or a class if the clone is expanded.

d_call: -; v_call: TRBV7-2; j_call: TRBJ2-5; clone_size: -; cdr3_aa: CASSLERVYRSAQYF; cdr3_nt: TGTGCCAGCAGCTTAGAAAGGGTGTACAGGTCGGCCCAGTACTTC
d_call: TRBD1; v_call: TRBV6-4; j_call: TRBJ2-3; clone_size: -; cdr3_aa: CASSWTGGDTQYF; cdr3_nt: TGTGCCAGCAGTTGGACAGGGGGCGATACGCAGTATTTT
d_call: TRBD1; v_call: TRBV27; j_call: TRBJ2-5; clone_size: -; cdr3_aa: CASSLGPGGYHQETQYF; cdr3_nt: TGTGCCAGCAGTTTGGGCCCAGGGGGCTACCACCAAGAGACCCAGTACTTC
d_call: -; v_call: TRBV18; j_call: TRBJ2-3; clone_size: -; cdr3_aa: CASSLGSVGADTQYF; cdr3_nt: TGTGCCAGCTCACTGGGGTCCGTAGGCGCAGATACGCAGTATTTT
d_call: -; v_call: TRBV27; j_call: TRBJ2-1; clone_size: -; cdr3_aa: CAPRGKEQFF; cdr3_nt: TGTGCCCCCCGAGGGAAGGAGCAGTTCTTC
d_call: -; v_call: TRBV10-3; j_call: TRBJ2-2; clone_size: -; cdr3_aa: CATGDVTGELFF; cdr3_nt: TGTGCCACCGGAGATGTCACCGGGGAGCTGTTTTTT
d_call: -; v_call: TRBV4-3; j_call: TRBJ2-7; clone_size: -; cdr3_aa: CASSQVWGPYEQYF; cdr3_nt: TGCGCCAGCAGCCAAGTGTGGGGACCCTACGAGCAGTACTTC
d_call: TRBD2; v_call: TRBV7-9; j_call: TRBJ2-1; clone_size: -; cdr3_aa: CASSLTGRGSYNEQFF; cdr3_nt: TGTGCCAGCAGCCTCACTGGGAGGGGCTCCTACAATGAGCAGTTCTTC
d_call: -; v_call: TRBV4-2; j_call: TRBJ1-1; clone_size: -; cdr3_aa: CASSQTTGAGMNTEAFF; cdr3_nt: TGTGCCAGCAGCCAGACGACAGGAGCAGGGATGAACACTGAAGCTTTCTTT
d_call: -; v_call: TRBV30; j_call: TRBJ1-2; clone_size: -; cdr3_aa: CAWIKGRGGYTF; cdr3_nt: TGTGCCTGGATTAAGGGCAGAGGCGGCTACACCTTC
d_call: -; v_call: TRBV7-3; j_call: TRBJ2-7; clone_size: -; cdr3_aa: CASSLMGGLPYEQYF; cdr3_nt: TGTGCCAGCAGCTTAATGGGGGGACTCCCCTACGAGCAGTACTTC
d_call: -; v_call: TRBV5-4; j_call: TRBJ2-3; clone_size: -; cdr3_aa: CASSPARTASTDTQYF; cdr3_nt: TGTGCCAGCAGCCCCGCCCGGACAGCTAGCACAGATACGCAGTATTTT
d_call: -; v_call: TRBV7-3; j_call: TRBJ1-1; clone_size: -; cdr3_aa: CASSLRSNTEAFF; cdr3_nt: TGTGCCAGCAGCTTAAGGAGTAACACTGAAGCTTTCTTT
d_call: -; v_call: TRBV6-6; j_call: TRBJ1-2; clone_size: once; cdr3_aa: CASSPDRNYGYTF; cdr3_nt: TGTGCCAGCAGTCCCGACAGGAACTATGGCTACACCTTC
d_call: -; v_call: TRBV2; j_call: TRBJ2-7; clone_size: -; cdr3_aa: CASSEELALNEQYF; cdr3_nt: TGTGCCAGCAGTGAAGAACTAGCTTTAAACGAGCAGTACTTC